A selection of T cell receptor beta chains follows, all from one sample in a study of blood T cell repertoires in COVID-19. Clones were read by immunoSEQ multiplex PCR, and TCRdb kept only the in-frame ones, dropping some. Among about 210,000 clones listed, around 88% were seen once. The sequenced sample was PBMCs or T cells enriched from blood (not recorded which). Source of these receptors: a woman in her 40s with acute COVID-19. CDR3s include the opening cysteine and the closing phenylalanine or tryptophan. The order of the fields is J gene, clone size, V gene, D gene, CDR3 length, CDR3 DNA, CDR3 protein. A D gene is named only where the DNA matches it firmly. Rows give clone size only sometimes, using once, few, many, or a class for an expanded clone.

>TRBJ2-1|NA|TRBV5-1|NA|13
TGCGCCAGCAGCTCGCCCAGCTACAATGAGCAGTTCTTC
CASSSPSYNEQFF
>TRBJ1-1|NA|TRBV30|TRBD1|14
TGTGCCTGGAGTAGGGGGCGCGGGAATGCTGAAGCTTTCTTT
CAWSRGRGNAEAFF
>TRBJ2-3|NA|TRBV4-2|TRBD2|16
TGTGCCAGCAGCCTCGGGACTAGCGGGATGGCAGATACGCAGTATTTT
CASSLGTSGMADTQYF
>TRBJ2-1|NA|TRBV11-2|TRBD1|15
TGTGCCAGCAGCTTCGGACAGGGGTCGTACAATGAGCAGTTCTTC
CASSFGQGSYNEQFF
>TRBJ1-5|NA|TRBV2|TRBD1|13
TGTGCCAGCAAACAGGGGGGAAATCAGCCCCAGCATTTT
CASKQGGNQPQHF
>TRBJ2-1|NA|TRBV28|TRBD2|16
TGTGCCAGCCAAATCCCACTAGCGGGGGGATACAATGAGCAGTTCTTC
CASQIPLAGGYNEQFF
>TRBJ1-4|NA|TRBV19|TRBD1|14
TGTGCCAGTAGACCACAGGGGGGAAATGAAAAACTGTTTTTT
CASRPQGGNEKLFF
>TRBJ1-6|NA|TRBV5-6|TRBD1|17
TGTGCCAGCAGCTTCTACGGGGGGGACAGAGGAAATTCACCCCTCCACTTT
CASSFYGGDRGNSPLHF
>TRBJ2-5|NA|TRBV7-9|NA|14
TGTGCCAGCAGCTTTGGTAGGGGGCAAGAGACCCAGTACTTC
CASSFGRGQETQYF
>TRBJ1-3|few|TRBV29-1|TRBD1|13
TGCAGCGTCCGGACAGGGACTGGAAACACCATATATTTT
CSVRTGTGNTIYF
>TRBJ1-6|NA|TRBV5-1|TRBD1|15
TGCGCCAGCAGCCATGGGACAGGGGAGAATTCACCCCTCCACTTT
CASSHGTGENSPLHF
>TRBJ2-4|NA|TRBV11-3|TRBD1|17
TGTGCCAGCAGCTTAGGGCCAGGGGGTCGCGCCAAAAACATTCAGTACTTC
CASSLGPGGRAKNIQYF
>TRBJ2-2|NA|TRBV29-1|NA|11
TGCAGCGCCAACAACATCGGGGAGCTGTTTTTT
CSANNIGELFF
>TRBJ2-1|many|TRBV9|NA|15
TGTGCCAGCAGCGTATATGCTGGGGCTGGGGATGAGCAGTTCTTC
CASSVYAGAGDEQFF
>TRBJ2-3|NA|TRBV6-5|NA|14
TGTGCCAGCATACCCTCTATAGGCACAGATACGCAGTATTTT
CASIPSIGTDTQYF
>TRBJ2-1|NA|TRBV7-2|NA|13
TGTGCCAGCAGCCGACCAGGGGTCAATGAGCAGTTCTTC
CASSRPGVNEQFF
>TRBJ1-1|once|TRBV30|NA|12
TGTGCCTGGGGCTTTGGGGGGGCGGAAGCTTTCTTT
CAWGFGGAEAFF
>TRBJ2-3|NA|TRBV6-5|TRBD2|15
TGTGCCAGCAAAACCACGGGAGGGAATACAGATACGCAGTATTTT
CASKTTGGNTDTQYF
>TRBJ1-3|NA|TRBV29-1|NA|13
TGCAGCGCCATGTCCGAGGCTGGAAACACCATATATTTT
CSAMSEAGNTIYF
>TRBJ2-7|NA|TRBV3-1/TRBV3-2|NA|14
TGTGCCAGCAGCCAAGATCCCCCTCCCTACGAGCAGTACTTC
CASSQDPPPYEQYF
>TRBJ1-3|NA|TRBV6-6|NA|14
TGTGCCAGCAGAGACGGGGGCTCTGGAAACACCATATATTTT
CASRDGGSGNTIYF
>TRBJ2-3|NA|TRBV15|NA|18
TGTGCCACCAGCGGACACCGGGACTTCCGCATTAGCACAGATACGCAGTATTTT
CATSGHRDFRISTDTQYF
>TRBJ1-4|NA|TRBV11-3|NA|16
TGTGCCAGCAGTCTTTCAGGGGCGAGGGGAGCCGAAAAACTGTTTTTT
CASSLSGARGAEKLFF
>TRBJ2-2|NA|TRBV29-1|NA|15
TGCAGCGTTGAAGAACGGCAGGGGAACACCGGGGAGCTGTTTTTT
CSVEERQGNTGELFF
>TRBJ2-1|NA|TRBV19|TRBD2|16
TGTGCCAGTAGTATAATTCGGACTAGCGGGATGAATGAGCAGTTCTTC
CASSIIRTSGMNEQFF
>TRBJ2-5|NA|TRBV5-1|NA|16
TGCGCCAGCAGCGTCACAGGCCCAACTCCCCAAGAGACCCAGTACTTC
CASSVTGPTPQETQYF
>TRBJ1-1|NA|TRBV6-5|TRBD1|13
TGTGCCAGCATCCCGACAGGGGTCACTGAAGCTTTCTTT
CASIPTGVTEAFF
>TRBJ1-1|NA|TRBV6-5|TRBD1|14
TGTGCCAGCAGTTCGGGACAGGGAAGTTCTGAAGCTTTCTTT
CASSSGQGSSEAFF
>TRBJ2-1|NA|TRBV27|TRBD1|15
TGTGCCAGCAGTCCGGACAGGGGCCCCCACAATGAGCAGTTCTTC
CASSPDRGPHNEQFF
>TRBJ2-3|NA|TRBV28|TRBD2|15
TGTGCCAGCAGTTTAGCGGGAGCGTTGCAAGATACGCAGTATTTT
CASSLAGALQDTQYF
>TRBJ2-7|NA|TRBV18|NA|14
TGTGCCAGCTCACCGGCGACAGCGACCTACGAGCAGTACTTC
CASSPATATYEQYF
>TRBJ2-2|NA|TRBV5-1|NA|16
TGCGCCAGCAGCTCGCCGCCGGGACAAACCACCGGGGAGCTGTTTTTT
CASSSPPGQTTGELFF
>TRBJ1-1|NA|TRBV29-1|NA|12
TGCAGCGTTGAATTCTCTACCACTGAAGCTTTCTTT
CSVEFSTTEAFF
>TRBJ2-7|NA|TRBV6-5|TRBD1|15
TGTGCCAGCAGTCCCCAGGGACAGTGGGACTACGAGCAGTACTTC
CASSPQGQWDYEQYF
>TRBJ1-6|NA|TRBV11-2|NA|12
TGTGCCAGCAGCTGGGGGGGGCTACCCCTCCACTTT
CASSWGGLPLHF
>TRBJ2-5|NA|TRBV21-1|NA|14
TGTGCCAGCAGCAAAGACAGGGGAGAGCAGACCCAGTACTTC
CASSKDRGEQTQYF
>TRBJ1-4|once|TRBV19|NA|13
TGTGCCAGTACAGAGGCAACTAATGAAAAACTGTTTTTT
CASTEATNEKLFF
>TRBJ1-2|NA|TRBV18|TRBD1|16
TGTGCCAGCTCACAGGGACAGGGGGCTCTGGGCTATGGCTACACCTTC
CASSQGQGALGYGYTF
>TRBJ1-1|NA|TRBV6-8|TRBD1|19
TGTGCCAGCAGTTACTCGATACTGGGACAGGGGGCTGTTAGTACTGAAGCTTTCTTT
CASSYSILGQGAVSTEAFF
>TRBJ1-5|once|TRBV19|NA|16
TGTGCCAGTAGTATAGTTAGAGGGATGGGCAATCAGCCCCAGCATTTT
CASSIVRGMGNQPQHF
>TRBJ1-2|few|TRBV6-5|TRBD1|16
TGTGCCAGCAGTTACTCGCCGACAGGGGAAAACTATGGCTACACCTTC
CASSYSPTGENYGYTF
>TRBJ2-5|NA|TRBV19|NA|14
TGTGCCAGTAGTAGTGGCGGGATCGCTAAGACCCAGTACTTC
CASSSGGIAKTQYF
>TRBJ1-6|NA|TRBV28|TRBD1|12
TGTGCCAGCAGTTTATTTGGACAGGACCTCCACTTT
CASSLFGQDLHF
>TRBJ2-2|NA|TRBV5-1|TRBD1|15
TGCGCCAGCATGGGGATCAGGGGGCGGACCGGGGAGCTGTTTTTT
CASMGIRGRTGELFF
>TRBJ1-5|NA|TRBV19|NA|16
TGTGCCAGTAGCCTCCGAGACACCGACCCTTATCAGCCCCAGCATTTT
CASSLRDTDPYQPQHF
>TRBJ1-4|NA|TRBV7-2|NA|16
TGTGCCAGCAGCCATAACCTGGGGGGTTCTAATGAAAAACTGTTTTTT
CASSHNLGGSNEKLFF
>TRBJ2-5|NA|TRBV5-8|NA|15
TGTGCCAGCAGCTTGGAAGGGGTTACTCAAGAGACCCAGTACTTC
CASSLEGVTQETQYF
>TRBJ1-5|NA|TRBV12-5|TRBD1|20
TGTGCTAGTGGTTTGGTAGTTGGACAGGGGAGACTCGTTAGCAATCAGCCCCAGCATTTT
CASGLVVGQGRLVSNQPQHF